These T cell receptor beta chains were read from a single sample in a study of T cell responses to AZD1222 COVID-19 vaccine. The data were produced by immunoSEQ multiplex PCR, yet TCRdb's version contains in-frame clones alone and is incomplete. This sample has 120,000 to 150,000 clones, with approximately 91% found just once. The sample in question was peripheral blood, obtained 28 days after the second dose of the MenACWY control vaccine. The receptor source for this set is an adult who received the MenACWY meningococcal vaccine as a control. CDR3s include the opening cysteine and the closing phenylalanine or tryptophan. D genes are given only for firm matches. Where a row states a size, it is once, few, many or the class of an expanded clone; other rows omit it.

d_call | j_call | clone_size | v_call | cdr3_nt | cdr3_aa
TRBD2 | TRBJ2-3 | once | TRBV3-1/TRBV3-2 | TGTGCCAGCAGCCGGCTGACTAGCGGGGGGGCCACTAGCACAGATACGCAGTATTTT | CASSRLTSGGATSTDTQYF
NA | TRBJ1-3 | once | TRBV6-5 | TGTGCCAGCATCAAACCAGGGGGAAACACCATATATTTT | CASIKPGGNTIYF
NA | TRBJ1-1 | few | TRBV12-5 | TGTGCTAGTGGGACGACAGTCACCACTGAAGCTTTCTTT | CASGTTVTTEAFF
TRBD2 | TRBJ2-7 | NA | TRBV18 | TGTGCCAGCTCCCCGGGGGGGGACGACGAGCAGTACTTC | CASSPGGDDEQYF
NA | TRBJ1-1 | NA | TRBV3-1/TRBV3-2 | TGTGCCAGCCCAGGCGGCCTGAACACTGAAGCTTTCTTT | CASPGGLNTEAFF
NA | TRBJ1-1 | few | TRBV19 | TGTGCCAGTAGAGCAAACAGGTTCGGCACTGAAGCTTTCTTT | CASRANRFGTEAFF
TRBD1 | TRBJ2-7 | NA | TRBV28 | TGTGCCAGCAGACCTCCTTCGGGGACAGGGTTCACCTACGAGCAGTACTTC | CASRPPSGTGFTYEQYF
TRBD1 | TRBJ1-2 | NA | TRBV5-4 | TGTGCCAGCAGCTTGGAAGGGGGCTCCCCTTATGGCTACACCTTC | CASSLEGGSPYGYTF
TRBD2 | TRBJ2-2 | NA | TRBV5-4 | TGTGCCAGCAGCCCGCGGGAGGTGGCGAACACCGGGGAGCTGTTTTTT | CASSPREVANTGELFF
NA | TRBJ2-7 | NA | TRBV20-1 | TGCAGTGCTAACGGCCACGAGCAGTACTTC | CSANGHEQYF
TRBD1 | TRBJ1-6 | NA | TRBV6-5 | TGTGCCAGCAGTTACCGGACAGGGAATTCACCCCTCCACTTT | CASSYRTGNSPLHF
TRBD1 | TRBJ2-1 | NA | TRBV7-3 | TGTGCCAGCAGCTTAAACAGGGGTGAGCAGTTCTTC | CASSLNRGEQFF
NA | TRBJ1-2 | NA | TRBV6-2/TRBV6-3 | TGTGCCAGCAGTTACGCGGACAGTCGAGCTAACTATGGCTACACCTTC | CASSYADSRANYGYTF
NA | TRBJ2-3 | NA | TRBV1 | TGCACCAGCAGCCAAGGCCCAGCGGGGTCACCCACAGATACGCAGTATTTT | CTSSQGPAGSPTDTQYF
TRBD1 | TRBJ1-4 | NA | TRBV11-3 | TGTGCCAGCAGCGACCGACAGGGTAGTGGTGAAAAACTGTTTTTT | CASSDRQGSGEKLFF
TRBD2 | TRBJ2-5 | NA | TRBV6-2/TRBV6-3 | TGTGCCAGCAGTTACTCGAGACTAGCGGCAGAGACCCAGTACTTC | CASSYSRLAAETQYF
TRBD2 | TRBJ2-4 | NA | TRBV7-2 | TGTGCCAGCAGCCCTTTAGCGGGAGGGCCGGAAATTCAGTACTTC | CASSPLAGGPEIQYF
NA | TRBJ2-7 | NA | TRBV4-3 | TGCGCCAGCAGCCAAGACGACGGGTACGAGCAGTACTTC | CASSQDDGYEQYF
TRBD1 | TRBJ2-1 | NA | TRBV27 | TGTGCCAGCAGGATAAGGTCCGGGACAGGGGGCAGGTATGAGCAGTTCTTC | CASRIRSGTGGRYEQFF
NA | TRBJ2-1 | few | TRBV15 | TGTGCCACCAGCACCCTCACTAGTTACGATGAGCAGTTCTTC | CATSTLTSYDEQFF
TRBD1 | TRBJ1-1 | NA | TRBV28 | TGTGCCAGCCTGAGGACAGGCTTGAACACTGAAGCTTTCTTT | CASLRTGLNTEAFF
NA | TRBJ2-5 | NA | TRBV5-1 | TGCGCCAGCAGTCGGGATATTGGTGGAGAGACCCAGTACTTC | CASSRDIGGETQYF
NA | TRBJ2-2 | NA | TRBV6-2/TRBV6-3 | TGTGCCAGCAGCTATCATGGGGGTAGGGAGCTGTTTTTT | CASSYHGGRELFF
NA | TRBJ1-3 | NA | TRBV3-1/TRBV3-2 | TGTGCCAGCAGCCGACCGGTGTGCGGGGAAAACACCATATATTTT | CASSRPVCGENTIYF
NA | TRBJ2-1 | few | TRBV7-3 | TGTGCCAGCAGCCCCGGACAGAGATACAATGAGCAGTTCTTC | CASSPGQRYNEQFF
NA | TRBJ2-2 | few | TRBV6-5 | TGTGCCAGCAGTTCGGCAGGGAACACCGGGGAGCTGTTTTTT | CASSSAGNTGELFF
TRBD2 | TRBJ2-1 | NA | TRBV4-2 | TGTGCCAGCAGCCAAGAACCTAGCGGGAGCTCCTACAATGAGCAGTTCTTC | CASSQEPSGSSYNEQFF
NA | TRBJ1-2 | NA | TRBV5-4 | TGTGCCAGCAGCTTGGCCGGATCGGATGGCTACACCTTC | CASSLAGSDGYTF
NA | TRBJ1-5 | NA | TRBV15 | TGTGCCACCAGCAGAGTACGGGGTTATCAGCCCCAGCATTTT | CATSRVRGYQPQHF